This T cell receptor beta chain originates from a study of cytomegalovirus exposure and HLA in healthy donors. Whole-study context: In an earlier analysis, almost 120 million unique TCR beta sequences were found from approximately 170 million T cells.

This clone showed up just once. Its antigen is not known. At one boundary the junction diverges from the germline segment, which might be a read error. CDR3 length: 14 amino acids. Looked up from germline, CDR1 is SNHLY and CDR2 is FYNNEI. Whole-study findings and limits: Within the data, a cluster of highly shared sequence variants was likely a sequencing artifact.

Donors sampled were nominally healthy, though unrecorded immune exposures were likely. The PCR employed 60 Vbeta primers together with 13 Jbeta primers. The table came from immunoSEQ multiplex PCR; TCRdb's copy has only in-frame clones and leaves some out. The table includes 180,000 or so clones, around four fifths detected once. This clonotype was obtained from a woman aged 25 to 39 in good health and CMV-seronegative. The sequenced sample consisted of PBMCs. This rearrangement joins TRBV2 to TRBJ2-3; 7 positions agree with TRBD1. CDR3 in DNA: TGTGCCAGCAGAGAAGGACAGGGCACAGATACGCAGTATTTT. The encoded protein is CASREGQGTDTQYF.